A single sample gave rise to the 19 T cell receptor beta chains below, sequenced in a study of OX40 agonist ivuxolimab in advanced cancers. This table comes from immunoSEQ multiplex PCR, and its TCRdb copy is limited to in-frame clones, with some not included. The sample records tens of thousands of clones, approximately 81% being singletons. The specimen was CD4+ or CD8+ T cells sorted from blood, collected in a trial of the OX40 agonist ivuxolimab. The source is an adult with an advanced solid tumor such as melanoma, head and neck, liver or kidney cancer.

The chain recombines TRBV7-6 with TRBJ2-7; possible D gene TRBD1, 7 bases. Germline V gene lookup returns CDR1 SGHVS and CDR2 FNYEAQ. The V end was cut by 4 bases, the J end by 8 bases, with 24 bases between. CDR3 length: 16 residues. CDR3 nucleotides: TGTGCCAGCAGCTCGGAGACAGGGAGGAGAGATACGAAGCAGTACTTC. Translating it yields CASSSETGRRDTKQYF.

This clone was recorded once. The chain has TRBV18 and TRBJ2-3; D gene unclear. Germline V gives CDR1 KGHSH, CDR2 LQKENI. The germline V and J ends were trimmed by 6 bases and 0 bases, with 13 bases remaining between them. The CDR3 extends over 15 amino acids. The CDR3 bases are TGTGCCAGCTCTCTAGACGTGGGGAGCACAGATACGCAGTATTTT. Residues: CASSLDVGSTDTQYF.

The chain links TRBV29-1 to TRBJ1-2, with unresolved D. CDR1 and CDR2 from the germline V gene are SQVTM and ANQGSEA. This CDR3 contains 15 residues. V lost 3 bases and J 1 base, leaving 15 bases between the germline ends. The CDR3 loop is CSVDLPMGDNYGYTF. Written as DNA, the CDR3 is TGCAGCGTTGATTTGCCCATGGGAGATAACTATGGCTACACCTTC.

This clone came up a few times. The rearrangement joins TRBV6-1 to TRBJ1-5; D gene uncertain. V dropped 6 bases and J dropped 1 base, with 7 bases sitting between them. Germline V CDR1 and CDR2: MNHNS, SASEGT. The CDR3 consists of 13 residues. The CDR3 DNA reads TGTGCCAGCAGCTCGGCGAGCAATCAGCCCCAGCATTTT. Translated: CASSSASNQPQHF.

The V and J genes are TRBV7-9 and TRBJ1-2; TRBD1 matches 11 bases. The CDR3 has 16 amino acids. Unmatched junction bases numbered 8, after V lost 1 base and J lost 7 bases. Per germline, CDR1 SEHNR and CDR2 FQNEAQ (reference sequence). This chain's CDR3 is CASSLELGTGGFGYTF. The CDR3 coding sequence is TGTGCCAGCAGCTTAGAGCTCGGGACAGGGGGTTTTGGCTACACCTTC.

The chain joins TRBV7-9 to TRBJ2-1; the D gene is possibly TRBD2 (6 bases). V was trimmed by 1 base and J by 4 bases, leaving 20 bases between them. CDR1 SEHNR and CDR2 FQNEAQ come from the germline V gene (reference sequence). The CDR3 loop spans 18 amino acids. In DNA, the CDR3 is TGTGCCAGCAGCTTAGGAAGGGGTCGGGGACTGAGTTACAATGAGCAGTTCTTC. Its protein product is CASSLGRGRGLSYNEQFF. Looking up the rest from reference TRBV7-9 and TRBJ2-1 gives the full variable domain: DTGVSQNPRHKITKRGQNVTFRCDPISEHNRLYWYRQTLGQGPEFLTYFQNEAQLEKSRLLSDRFSAERPKGSFSTLEIQRTEQGDSAMYLCASSLGRGRGLSYNEQFFGPGTRLTVL.

The chain uses TRBV11-3 and TRBJ2-3, with D perhaps being TRBD1 or TRBD2 (6 bases each). Trimming cost V 0 bases and J 2 bases, with 9 bases left between them. The CDR3 length is 15 residues. CDR1 is SGHNT and CDR2 is YENEEA in the germline V gene. The CDR3 region is CASSLDSGATDTQYF. CDR3 DNA sequence: TGTGCCAGCAGCTTAGATTCGGGGGCCACAGATACGCAGTATTTT.

J is TRBJ1-4 and V is TRBV7-3; no clear D gene. Per germline, CDR1 SGHTA and CDR2 FQGTGA. V lost 3 bases and J lost 7, with 9 bases in between. The CDR3 length is 13 residues. The CDR3: CASSFRPGEKLFF. For the CDR3, the DNA is TGTGCCAGCAGCTTTCGACCGGGTGAAAAACTGTTTTTT.

V usage is TRBV11-2 and J usage is TRBJ2-3; 9 bases align to TRBD1. The CDR3 length is 14 residues. V trimming: 6 bases; J trimming: 3 bases; junction bases outside the gene matches: 4. Germline CDR1 is SGHAT and CDR2 is FQNNGV. CDR3 sequence: CASSQQGATDTQYF. CDR3 coding DNA: TGTGCCAGCAGTCAACAGGGGGCAACAGATACGCAGTATTTT.

The chain carries TRBV28 and TRBJ1-1; tentative D call: TRBD1 (6 bases). CDR1 and CDR2 from the germline V gene are MDHEN and SYDVKM. The CDR3 consists of 15 residues. V lost 4 bases and J lost 11, with 23 bases in between. The chain's CDR3 is CASSSLDRRVVVAFF. The CDR3 DNA follows: TGTGCCAGCAGTTCTCTCGACAGGAGGGTTGTGGTGGCTTTCTTT.

The chain is built from TRBV7-9 and TRBJ2-2, with 7 bases aligning to TRBD1. This CDR3 region has 14 residues. CDR1 and CDR2 (germline): SEHNR, FQNEAQ (reference sequence). The V gene end was trimmed by 4 bases and the J gene end by 6 bases; junction bases not matched to a gene: 5. CDR3: CASSSKGAAGELFF. The CDR3, as DNA: TGTGCCAGCAGCTCAAAGGGGGCGGCCGGGGAGCTGTTTTTT.

The chain is built from TRBV4-1 and TRBJ2-3, with no clear D. CDR1 and CDR2 (germline): MGHRA, YSYEKL. This CDR3 spans 15 amino acids. Trimming removed 1 base from V and 1 base from J, with 9 bases in between. CDR3 bases: TGCGCCAGCAGCCAAGTCGGGCCCCGCACAGATACGCAGTATTTT. Translation gives CASSQVGPRTDTQYF.

In its sample, this clone was seen once. V gene TRBV7-9 combines with J gene TRBJ1-1; D unresolved. V lost 2 bases and J lost 2, with 6 bases in between. The CDR3 contains 13 residues. Germline lookup yields CDR1 SEHNR and CDR2 FQNEAQ (reference sequence). The CDR3 reads CASSLYVNTEAFF. DNA for the CDR3: TGTGCCAGCAGCTTATATGTTAACACTGAAGCTTTCTTT.

The chain employs TRBV28 and TRBJ1-5; D is perhaps TRBD1 (6 bases). The V and J ends lost 6 bases and 15 bases respectively, with 15 bases between them. The CDR3 runs 11 residues. Germline V gene lookup returns CDR1 MDHEN and CDR2 SYDVKM. CDR3: CASSLSGTWHF. CDR3 bases: TGTGCCAGCAGCCTTAGCGGGACATGGCATTTT.

The V call is TRBV28, the J call TRBJ2-7; D is possibly TRBD2 (6 bases). CDR1 is MDHEN, CDR2 SYDVKM, per germline. This CDR3 comprises 14 residues. Deletions cut 4 bases from V and 4 bases from J, with 14 bases between. CDR3 nucleotide sequence: TGTGCCAGCAGTTCAGCCGGGACTGGATACGAGCAGTACTTC. Translation: CASSSAGTGYEQYF. Full variable domain (missing parts from reference TRBV28 and TRBJ2-7): DVKVTQSSRYLVKRTGEKVFLECVQDMDHENMFWYRQDPGLGLRLIYFSYDVKMKEKGDIPEGYSVSREKKERFSLILESASTNQTSMYLCASSSAGTGYEQYFGPGTRLTVT.

This clone was found once. This sequence joins TRBV7-8 and TRBJ2-3; no clear D gene. CDR3 length equals 14 residues. Per germline, CDR1 SGHVS and CDR2 FQNEAQ. The V gene lost 5 bases and the J gene lost 8 bases, with 17 bases spanning the gap. The CDR3 nucleotides read TGTGCCAGCAGCCCCCGGTCGGACGGCGGTACGCAGTATTTT. This translates into CASSPRSDGGTQYF.

The V call is TRBV2, the J call TRBJ1-5, with D tentatively TRBD1 (5 bases). CDR1 is SNHLY, CDR2 FYNNEI, per germline. V dropped 3 bases and J dropped 5 bases, with 8 bases sitting between them. This CDR3 is 13 amino acids long. As DNA, the CDR3 is TGTGCCAGCAGTGAGACAGCCTATCAGCCCCAGCATTTT. Amino acid sequence: CASSETAYQPQHF.

The chain uses TRBV28 and TRBJ2-1; maybe TRBD1 (6 bases). Trimming pared 9 bases from V and 8 bases from J, leaving 20 bases between. The CDR3 is made up of 14 amino acids. CDR1 MDHEN and CDR2 SYDVKM come from the germline V gene. The CDR3: CASRFEGVRDEQFF. CDR3 coding DNA: TGTGCCAGTAGATTCGAGGGGGTGAGGGATGAGCAGTTCTTC.

J is TRBJ2-3 and V is TRBV19; 10 nucleotides line up with TRBD1. The CDR3 contains 17 residues. The V and J ends lost 3 bases and 3 bases, in that order; junction bases with no gene match: 9. CDR1 is LNHDA and CDR2 is SQIVND in the germline V gene (reference sequence). The CDR3 sequence is CASSMIAGQGPTDTQYF. CDR3 in DNA: TGTGCCAGTAGTATGATAGCGGGACAGGGGCCGACAGATACGCAGTATTTT.